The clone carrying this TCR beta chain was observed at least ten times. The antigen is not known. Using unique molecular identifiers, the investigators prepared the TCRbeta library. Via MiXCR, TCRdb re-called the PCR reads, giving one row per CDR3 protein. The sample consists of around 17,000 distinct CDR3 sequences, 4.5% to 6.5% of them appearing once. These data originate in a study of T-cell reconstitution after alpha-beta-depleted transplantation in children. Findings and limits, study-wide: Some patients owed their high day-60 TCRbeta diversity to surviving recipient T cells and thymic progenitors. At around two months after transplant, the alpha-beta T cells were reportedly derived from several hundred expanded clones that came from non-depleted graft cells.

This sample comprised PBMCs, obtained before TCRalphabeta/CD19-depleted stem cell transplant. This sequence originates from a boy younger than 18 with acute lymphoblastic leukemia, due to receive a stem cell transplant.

CDR3: CSARETGDTEAFF. DNA of the CDR3: TGCAGTGCTAGAGAGACAGGGGACACTGAAGCTTTCTTT. The rearrangement links TRBV20-1 to TRBJ1-1; 8 bases align to TRBD1. Germline-derived CDR1 and CDR2 are DFQATT and SNEGSKA (reference sequence). This CDR3 is 13 amino acids long. After removal of 0 bases from V and 3 bases from J, the junction contained 0 bases not matched to a gene.